This T cell receptor (beta chain) was profiled in a study of T cell responses to AZD1222 COVID-19 vaccine. Regarding the study as a whole: Targets within unmutated variant regions were reportedly found for nearly half of spike-specific TCRs. It was only after the peak T cell response that any repertoires were sampled.

As regards this clone: The antigen is undetermined.

The table came from immunoSEQ multiplex PCR; TCRdb's copy has only in-frame clones and leaves some out. The sample contains around 50,000 clones, 84% of which appear only once. V lost 0 bases to trimming and J lost 0 bases, with 7 bases between them. Germline-derived CDR1 and CDR2 are SGHTS and YDEGEE. This CDR3 region has 14 residues. V usage is TRBV5-8 and J usage is TRBJ2-7; tentatively, D is TRBD1 (6 bases). This receptor was obtained from an adult in good health. The sequencing here drew on peripheral blood, taken on day 0 of AZD1222 vaccination. CDR3 DNA sequence: TGTGCCAGCAGCTTGGGGACAGTCTCCTACGAGCAGTACTTC. Translating gives CASSLGTVSYEQYF.